Listed below are T cell receptor beta chains from one sample, sequenced in a study of read filtering for tumor transcriptome and immune sequencing. Using its own MiXCR run on the reads, TCRdb lists one record per CDR3 protein. This table holds about 38,000 distinct CDR3 sequences, roughly 13% found once. Source material: a population of CD138-negative cells sorted from bone marrow. The receptors were gathered from a donor aged 40 or older with multiple myeloma. Each CDR3 is given with its conserved first and last residue. The order of the fields is D gene, clone size, V gene, J gene, CDR3 DNA, CDR3 protein. A D gene is named only where the DNA matches it firmly. Size is stated for part of the rows, as once, few or many counts, or as a class when the clone is expanded.

-	many	TRBV5-1	TRBJ2-3	TGCGCCAGCAGCTCAAGAAGGCTGACCCAAACCCCCACAGATACGCAGTATTTT	CASSSRRLTQTPTDTQYF
TRBD2	many	TRBV4-2	TRBJ2-1	TGTGCCAGCAGCACCGGGACTAGCGGGAGAGGGGCCTACAATGAGCAGTTCTTC	CASSTGTSGRGAYNEQFF
-	many	TRBV19	TRBJ2-3	TGTGCCAGTAGACAACAGGGTGCGGGCACAGATACGCAGTATTTT	CASRQQGAGTDTQYF
TRBD1	-	TRBV30	TRBJ2-7	TGTGCCTCGATTAGACGCCCAGGGGGCGTCGACGAGCAGTACTTC	CASIRRPGGVDEQYF
-	few	TRBV6-6	TRBJ1-5	TGTGCCAGCAGTTACTCGAAGGGTCAGTTGATCAATCAGCCCCAGCATTTT	CASSYSKGQLINQPQHF
-	many	TRBV2	TRBJ1-2	TGTGCCAGCAGTACACAGGGTGGTGGCTATGGCTACACCTTC	CASSTQGGGYGYTF
TRBD1	many	TRBV25-1	TRBJ2-7	TGTGCCAACTCCGGGACAGGGTGTCCCGAGCAGTACTTC	CANSGTGCPEQYF
-	-	TRBV7-3	TRBJ2-2	TGTGCCAGCAGCCTAGGAGGAAGCACCGGGGAGCTGTTTTTT	CASSLGGSTGELFF
TRBD1	many	TRBV7-6	TRBJ2-5	TGTGCCAGCAGCGGAAGACAGGGCCAAGAGACCCAGTACTTC	CASSGRQGQETQYF
-	many	TRBV30	TRBJ1-5	TGTGCCTGGAGCGAGGACAACAATCAGCCCCAGCATTTT	CAWSEDNNQPQHF
-	many	TRBV29-1	TRBJ2-4	TGCAGCGCATCCAGGGGGGTAGCCAAAAACATTCAGTACTTC	CSASRGVAKNIQYF
TRBD2	-	TRBV7-9	TRBJ2-5	TGTGCCAGCAGCCAGGGACTAGCGGGAGGAGGGACCCAGTACTTC	CASSQGLAGGGTQYF
-	many	TRBV4-2	TRBJ2-1	TGTGCCAGCAGCCAGGATCCTACGGGACTCACTAACAATGAGCAGTTCTTC	CASSQDPTGLTNNEQFF
TRBD1	many	TRBV28	TRBJ2-1	TGTGCCAGTAATATAGGGACAGTCCGCAATGAGCAGTTCTTC	CASNIGTVRNEQFF
TRBD2	once	TRBV7-9	TRBJ2-1	TGTGCCAGCAGCTACGCTAGCGGGAGATTGGATGAGCAGTTCTTC	CASSYASGRLDEQFF
-	few	TRBV6-2/TRBV6-3	TRBJ1-5	TGTGCCAGCAGTTTCGGGGGGCAGCCCCAGCATTTT	CASSFGGQPQHF
-	-	TRBV6-5	TRBJ2-7	TGTGCCAGCAGTCGGGTTGGACTACCGGAGGCCTACGAGCAGTACTTC	CASSRVGLPEAYEQYF
TRBD1	many	TRBV27	TRBJ1-1	TGTGCCAGCGGATCGGGACAGGGAGGTGAAGCTTTCTTT	CASGSGQGGEAFF
TRBD2	few	TRBV20-1	TRBJ2-7	TGCAGTGGCGGTTTCGGGAGGGCTGGAGAGCAGTACTTC	CSGGFGRAGEQYF
-	many	TRBV5-1	TRBJ2-1	TGCGCCAGCAGCAACCGGGGCAACCCTTACAATGAGCAGTTCTTC	CASSNRGNPYNEQFF
-	many	TRBV24-1	TRBJ2-3	TGTGCCACCAGGGGGATTGAGGGCACAGATACGCAGTATTTT	CATRGIEGTDTQYF
-	many	TRBV18	TRBJ2-7	TGTGCCAGCTCACCAAATCGACAGGGCGGGAACGAGCAGTACTTC	CASSPNRQGGNEQYF
-	many	TRBV13	TRBJ2-5	TGTGCCAGCAGCTTAGGGCAGCAAGAGACCCAGTACTTC	CASSLGQQETQYF
TRBD2	many	TRBV10-3	TRBJ2-3	TGTGCCATCAGTGATGGTAGCGGGAGGGCCGGGAAGGGAGATACGCAGTATTTT	CAISDGSGRAGKGDTQYF
-	few	TRBV6-6	TRBJ2-7	TGTGCCAGCAGTTACATCTACGAGCAGTACTTC	CASSYIYEQYF
TRBD2	-	TRBV7-8	TRBJ2-3	TGTGCCGGCAGCTTAGCAGGGACTAGCGGGAGGGCCGATACGCAGTATTTT	CAGSLAGTSGRADTQYF
-	many	TRBV20-1	TRBJ2-5	TGCAGTGCTAGAGGGGATAGGTTCAAGACCCAGTACTTC	CSARGDRFKTQYF
-	many	TRBV5-5	TRBJ2-3	TGTGCCAGCAGCCCTGGTGGTCCCGGGCAGTATTTT	CASSPGGPGQYF
TRBD2	many	TRBV5-1	TRBJ2-3	TGCGCCAGCAGACCGACTAGCGGGGGCACAGATACGCAGTATTTT	CASRPTSGGTDTQYF
TRBD2	many	TRBV30	TRBJ2-1	TGTGCCTGCCATCCGAGCGGGAGGATAAATAATGAGCAGTTCTTC	CACHPSGRINNEQFF
-	many	TRBV28	TRBJ2-7	TGTGCCAGCAGCCTAGGGGTGCCGGGATCCTACGAGCAGTACTTC	CASSLGVPGSYEQYF
-	many	TRBV5-1	TRBJ2-1	TGCGCCAGCAGCTTGAACGCAGGCGGCAATGAGCAGTTCTTC	CASSLNAGGNEQFF
-	many	TRBV6-2/TRBV6-3	TRBJ1-1	TGTGCCAGCAGTTACGACAGGAACACTGAAGCTTTCTTT	CASSYDRNTEAFF
-	few	TRBV20-1	TRBJ2-5	TGCAGTGCTGCCCCGATAGTGTTCCGGGAGACCCAGTACTTC	CSAAPIVFRETQYF
-	many	TRBV7-3	TRBJ2-3	TGTGCCAGCACCTCAGGGGATACGCAGTATTTT	CASTSGDTQYF
TRBD1	many	TRBV9	TRBJ2-1	TGTGCCAGCAGCGTAGAATCGGCAGGGGGAAGGGATGAGCAGTTCTTC	CASSVESAGGRDEQFF
-	many	TRBV29-1	TRBJ2-3	TGCAGCGTTGGGACCCCGGGGGTTGGAGATACGCAGTATTTT	CSVGTPGVGDTQYF
TRBD2	many	TRBV5-4	TRBJ2-5	TGTGCCAGCAGCCCCGGAGTACTAGCGGGAGTGGAGACCCAGTACTTC	CASSPGVLAGVETQYF
TRBD2	many	TRBV2	TRBJ2-2	TGTGCCAGCAGTCGGACTAGCGGTACGAACACCGGGGAGCTGTTTTTT	CASSRTSGTNTGELFF
TRBD1	many	TRBV7-2	TRBJ2-2	TGTGCCAGCAGCCGACAGGGCGCCGCCACCGGGGAGCTGTTTTTT	CASSRQGAATGELFF
-	many	TRBV6-1	TRBJ2-1	TGTGCCAGCAACCCTTCCCAGGGGATCGGAGAGCAGTTCTTC	CASNPSQGIGEQFF
-	many	TRBV12-3/TRBV12-4	TRBJ2-1	TGTGCCAGCAGAAAGGCCTACAATGAGCAGTTCTTC	CASRKAYNEQFF
-	many	TRBV7-2	TRBJ1-5	TGTGCCAGCAGCTTGAGAGGGACTAATCAGCCCCAGCATTTT	CASSLRGTNQPQHF
TRBD1	many	TRBV5-6	TRBJ2-5	TGTGCCAGCAGCTTCAGGGGGCGAGAGACCCAGTACTTC	CASSFRGRETQYF
TRBD2	many	TRBV7-2	TRBJ2-1	TGTGCCAGCAGTCCCTGGCAGCGGGGCAATGAGCAGTTCTTC	CASSPWQRGNEQFF
TRBD2	many	TRBV12-5	TRBJ2-1	TGTGCTAGTGGTTTGCGTCCTTTTGGAGCGGGAGCCGACAGCTCCTACAATGAGCAGTTCTTC	CASGLRPFGAGADSSYNEQFF
-	many	TRBV7-8	TRBJ1-3	TGTGCCAGCACCTCTGGGGTTAATGGAAACACCATATATTTT	CASTSGVNGNTIYF
TRBD2	many	TRBV9	TRBJ2-3	TGTGCCAGCAGCGTAGTCGGGAGGGTGGCAGATACGCAGTATTTT	CASSVVGRVADTQYF
-	many	TRBV29-1	TRBJ1-5	TGCAGCGTTGCCGGGACATCAGAGAATCAGCCCCAGCATTTT	CSVAGTSENQPQHF
-	-	TRBV6-2/TRBV6-3	TRBJ2-7	TGTGCCAGCAGTCGTCCCTCGGACGGCGACTACGGGCAGTACTTC	CASSRPSDGDYGQYF
TRBD2	once	TRBV7-3	TRBJ2-1	TGTGCCAGCAGCTTACGGGGGGGCTCCTACAATGAGCAGTTCTTC	CASSLRGGSYNEQFF
TRBD2	-	TRBV15	TRBJ2-1	TGTGCCTCTAGAGCGGCGGGAGTAACCTACAATGAGCAGTTCTTC	CASRAAGVTYNEQFF
-	many	TRBV20-1	TRBJ2-5	TGCAGTGCCCAAGGGGGAGAGACCCAGTACTTC	CSAQGGETQYF
TRBD1	many	TRBV29-1	TRBJ2-7	TGCAGCGTTGTGGACAGGGATAAACCCTACGAGCAGTACTTC	CSVVDRDKPYEQYF